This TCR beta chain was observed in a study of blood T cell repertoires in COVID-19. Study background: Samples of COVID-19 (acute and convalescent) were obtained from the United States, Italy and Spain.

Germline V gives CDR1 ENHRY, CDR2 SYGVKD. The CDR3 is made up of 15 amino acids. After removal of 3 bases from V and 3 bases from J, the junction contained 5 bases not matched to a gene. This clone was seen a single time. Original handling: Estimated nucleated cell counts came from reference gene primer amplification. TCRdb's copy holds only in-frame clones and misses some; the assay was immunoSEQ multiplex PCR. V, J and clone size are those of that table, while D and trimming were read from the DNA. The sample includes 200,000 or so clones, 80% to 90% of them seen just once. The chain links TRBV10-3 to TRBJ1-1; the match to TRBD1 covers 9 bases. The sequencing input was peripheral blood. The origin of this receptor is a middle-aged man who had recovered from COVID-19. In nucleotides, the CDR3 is TGTGCCATCAGTGAACAGGGGGCAGGGGACACTGAAGCTTTCTTT. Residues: CAISEQGAGDTEAFF.